This T cell receptor beta chain was obtained from a study of identical twins. Template switching created a universal primer site, and the cDNA included unique molecular identifiers. TCRdb redid the calling of the 5' RACE reads with MiXCR, one entry per CDR3 protein. This sample yields 450,000 or so distinct CDR3 sequences, of which approximately 15% are seen a single time; about 0.52% belongs to the top ten. This clonotype was picked up a small number of times. Looked up from germline, CDR1 is LNHNV and CDR2 is YYDKDF (reference sequence). The CDR3 consists of 16 residues. V was pared by 0 bases and J by 5 bases, with 16 bases between. This sample also appeared in a second study, on yellow fever vaccine responses in identical twins.

Material: CD4+ T cells sorted from blood. The TCR originated in a woman under 30 in good health. The J gene is TRBJ2-5, the V gene TRBV15, with D tentatively TRBD2 (7 bases). The CDR3 DNA reads TGTGCCACCAGCAGAGATCACTCGCGGGGGCAGGAGACCCAGTACTTC. This codes for CATSRDHSRGQETQYF.